This entry features one T cell receptor beta chain sequence. What antigen it recognizes has not been identified. No much larger clone is present one base from it, and per-base qualities are unavailable. The CDR3 has 16 amino acids, counting the end cysteine and phenylalanine. The retained sequence is limited to the CDR3, 48 bases, with the frame set at the first base. From a lookup of the germline V gene, CDR1 and CDR2 are KGHDR and SFDVKD. Relative to germline, V is 6 bases shorter and J is 10 bases shorter, with 26 bases between their ends. TCRbeta CDR3 regions were amplified from genomic DNA by means of the immunoSEQ Assay, a bias-controlled multiplex PCR. The original methods were these. Nucleated cell counts per sample were estimated from amplification of reference gene primers within the assay. To quantify the absolute abundance of each unique TCRbeta CDR3 rearrangement, sequence reads were collapsed and filtered. For each sample, productive Simpson clonality was calculated as the square root of Simpson's diversity index across productive rearrangements. In TCRdb, the immuneACCESS table is reduced to in-frame sequences with V and J assigned. These tables do not hold every clone; where another copy was compared, an unresolved V gene accounts for under half, and the others remain unexplained. The DNA was the basis for D and trimming; V, J and clone size are from that table. This sample has 130,000 to 150,000 clones in its table, and over 80% of those were observed once. About 1.5% of the sample is in the top ten clones.

This sample is drawn from a study of blood T cell repertoires in COVID-19 (TCRdb year 2020). A note on the overall study: Collaborator samples came from the United States, Italy and Spain and covered acute and convalescent phases of COVID-19. The dataset comprised deeply sampled blood TCRbeta repertoires from subjects exposed to, actively infected with, or recovered from COVID-19. A de-identified subject ID, COVID-19 status, age in years and sex were almost always included in the sample metadata. The repertoires were released in a freely available public database intended as a resource for research on the immune response to SARS-CoV-2. The material from the prospective study consisted of cDNA or gDNA derived from T cells, B-cell-depleted T cells, or PBMCs. The samples were drawn from the first 160 participants of the ongoing ImmuneRACE study and from more than 1,000 subjects provided by 6 global collaborators. Where available, HLA class I and class II types were obtained from metadata supplied by the sample provider rather than from assay-based typing. Broad study findings and their caveats: The amount of clinical and demographic metadata varied by source and participant and was provided uncurated.

Collaborating institutions collected whole blood in K2EDTA tubes following their own protocols. Collaborator samples were shipped for TCRbeta analysis as frozen whole blood, isolated PBMCs, or DNA extracted from either sample type. The receptor was isolated from a woman aged 45-65 years with acute or convalescent COVID-19. The chain uses TRBV24-1 and TRBJ1-2; a confident D gene designation cannot be given. The sequenced sample consisted of peripheral blood. Here the CDR3 is given as CATSLRIVTMASDYTF. The sequenced DNA is TGTGCCACCAGTCTCAGAATAGTAACTATGGCTAGTGACTACACCTTC.